This is a list of T cell receptor beta chains from one sample in a study of T cells in Graves' hyperthyroidism and ophthalmopathy. From the multiplex PCR reads, TCRdb called clonotypes with MiXCR, one entry per CDR3 protein. The table shows approximately 400,000 distinct CDR3 sequences, with approximately 15% occurring only once. The sample consisted of blood. The receptors originated from a woman aged 25 to 45 with Graves' ophthalmopathy. The CDR3 runs from the conserved cysteine through the conserved F or W. The order of the fields is V gene, clone size, D gene, J gene, CDR3 DNA, CDR3 protein. A D gene is named only where the DNA matches it firmly. Clone sizes are given selectively: once, few, many, or a class where the clone is expanded.

V: TRBV6-1
size: many
D: TRBD1
J: TRBJ2-1
DNA: TGTGCCAGCAGTGATGGGGACAGGTCTGTGAATGAGCAGTTCTTC
CDR3: CASSDGDRSVNEQFF

V: TRBV2
size: many
D: NA
J: TRBJ1-5
DNA: TGTGCCAGCAGTGATCGTCGCAGGGGCCGATCGGATAGCAATCAGCCCCAGCATTTT
CDR3: CASSDRRRGRSDSNQPQHF

V: TRBV7-2
size: many
D: NA
J: TRBJ2-7
DNA: TGTGCCAGCAGCTCAGCTGACGAGCAGTACTTC
CDR3: CASSSADEQYF

V: TRBV10-2
size: many
D: NA
J: TRBJ1-5
DNA: TGCGCCAGCAGTGAGTCGCGGGGAAGGCGTCAGCCCCAGCATTTT
CDR3: CASSESRGRRQPQHF

V: TRBV12-3/TRBV12-4
size: NA
D: TRBD2
J: TRBJ2-1
DNA: TGTGCCAGCAGTTTGGGGGGGGCCTACAATGAGCAGTTCTTC
CDR3: CASSLGGAYNEQFF

V: TRBV7-3
size: NA
D: NA
J: TRBJ2-3
DNA: TGTGCCAGCAGCTTAACCATCACAGATACGCAGTATTTT
CDR3: CASSLTITDTQYF

V: TRBV4-2
size: NA
D: NA
J: TRBJ2-5
DNA: TGTGCCAGCAGCCTCACGCCCACAGGGAGTGGCGCGGAGACCCAGTACTTC
CDR3: CASSLTPTGSGAETQYF

V: TRBV28
size: many
D: NA
J: TRBJ1-2
DNA: TGTGCCAGCACTTCATGGAAGGGGGGGACCTATGGCTACACCTTC
CDR3: CASTSWKGGTYGYTF

V: TRBV6-1
size: many
D: TRBD2
J: TRBJ2-1
DNA: TGTGCCAGCAGTCAACTAGCGGGGGGGCACAATGAGCAGTTCTTC
CDR3: CASSQLAGGHNEQFF

V: TRBV14
size: many
D: NA
J: TRBJ1-1
DNA: TGTGCCAGCAGCCAAGTTAGTAGCCAGAACACTGAAGCTTTCTTT
CDR3: CASSQVSSQNTEAFF

V: TRBV5-4
size: many
D: TRBD1
J: TRBJ1-2
DNA: TGTGCCAGCAGCATACACGGACAGGGAGGGTATGGCTACACCTTC
CDR3: CASSIHGQGGYGYTF

V: TRBV20-1
size: NA
D: TRBD1
J: TRBJ2-3
DNA: TGCAGTGCTAGAGATGGGCAGGGGGCCAAAGACACGCAGTATTTT
CDR3: CSARDGQGAKDTQYF

V: TRBV7-6
size: once
D: TRBD1
J: TRBJ1-6
DNA: TGTGCCAGCAGCCCTCGACAGGGGGAACTCTCCTATAATTCACCCCTCCACTTT
CDR3: CASSPRQGELSYNSPLHF

V: TRBV29-1
size: NA
D: TRBD1
J: TRBJ2-7
DNA: TGCAGCGTTGAAAGACAGGGGAGCTCCTACGAGCAGTACTTC
CDR3: CSVERQGSSYEQYF

V: TRBV5-1
size: many
D: NA
J: TRBJ2-5
DNA: TGCGCCAGCAGCTTGGAGGGCAGGTGGTGGGAGACCCAGTACTTC
CDR3: CASSLEGRWWETQYF

V: TRBV7-2
size: NA
D: NA
J: TRBJ1-5
DNA: TGTGCCAGCAGCCAAGGGCCAGGGTGGCAGCCCCAGCATTTT
CDR3: CASSQGPGWQPQHF

V: TRBV29-1
size: few
D: TRBD1
J: TRBJ2-5
DNA: TGCAGCGTTGAAGAATCCGGGACAGGGATTTTATACTTC
CDR3: CSVEESGTGILYF

V: TRBV15
size: many
D: TRBD2
J: TRBJ2-5
DNA: TGTGCCACCAGCAGAGATCTAGCGGAAGAGACCCAGTACTTC
CDR3: CATSRDLAEETQYF

V: TRBV20-1
size: many
D: NA
J: TRBJ2-7
DNA: TGCAGCGGCGAAGGGTCGCAGGGTACCTACGAGCAGTACTTC
CDR3: CSGEGSQGTYEQYF

V: TRBV27
size: many
D: NA
J: TRBJ1-4
DNA: TGTGCCAGCAGACGAGGACAAGGCGGTGAAAAACTGTTTTTT
CDR3: CASRRGQGGEKLFF

V: TRBV6-1
size: many
D: NA
J: TRBJ2-7
DNA: TGTGCCAGCAGTGACAGGAACTTTTACGAGCAGTACTTC
CDR3: CASSDRNFYEQYF

V: TRBV28
size: many
D: NA
J: TRBJ1-1
DNA: TGTGCCAGCAGTAGACGGACCCGACTGAACACTGAAGCTTTCTTT
CDR3: CASSRRTRLNTEAFF

V: TRBV7-9
size: few
D: NA
J: TRBJ1-5
DNA: TGTGCCAGCAGCACCAGCAGTTTGTCCCAGCATTTT
CDR3: CASSTSSLSQHF

V: TRBV4-1
size: many
D: NA
J: TRBJ2-7
DNA: TGCGCCAGCAGCCATGACGTTTCCGGGGCTCGCTACGAGCAGTACTTC
CDR3: CASSHDVSGARYEQYF

V: TRBV6-6
size: many
D: NA
J: TRBJ1-2
DNA: TGTGCCAGCAGTTACGGGGGGAGGGAGGCTAACTATGGCTACACCTTC
CDR3: CASSYGGREANYGYTF

V: TRBV11-3
size: many
D: NA
J: TRBJ2-2
DNA: TGTGCCAGCAGACGCGACTACAACACCGGGGAGCTGTTTTTT
CDR3: CASRRDYNTGELFF

V: TRBV2
size: many
D: NA
J: TRBJ2-1
DNA: TGTGCCAGCAGTAATCCAGGGTATAGCTCCTACAATGAGCAGTTCTTC
CDR3: CASSNPGYSSYNEQFF

V: TRBV2
size: many
D: TRBD1
J: TRBJ2-1
DNA: TGTGCCAGCAGTGAGGGACAGCCCTACAATGAGCAGTTCTTC
CDR3: CASSEGQPYNEQFF

V: TRBV7-2
size: few
D: NA
J: TRBJ2-5
DNA: TGTGCCAGCAGCTTAGTAAGGGGTAGAGGGTACCAAGAGACCCAGTACTTC
CDR3: CASSLVRGRGYQETQYF

V: TRBV13
size: many
D: NA
J: TRBJ2-7
DNA: TGTGCCAGCAGCGAGGCTAATACCGAGCAGTACTTC
CDR3: CASSEANTEQYF

V: TRBV7-9
size: few
D: TRBD1
J: TRBJ1-5
DNA: TGTGCCAGCAGCAGTTCAGGGGGCCCTCGTGATAGCAATCAGCCCCAGCATTTT
CDR3: CASSSSGGPRDSNQPQHF

V: TRBV2
size: many
D: TRBD1
J: TRBJ2-1
DNA: TGTGCCAGCAAAGGAAGACAGGGGAATGAGCAGTTCTTC
CDR3: CASKGRQGNEQFF

V: TRBV19
size: many
D: TRBD2
J: TRBJ2-3
DNA: TGTGCCAGCAGCATAGGACTAGCAGATACGCAGTATTTT
CDR3: CASSIGLADTQYF

V: TRBV12-3/TRBV12-4
size: many
D: TRBD2
J: TRBJ2-5
DNA: TGTGCCAGCAGTTTTCGGCTAGCGGGGGTAGCAGAGACCCAGTACTTC
CDR3: CASSFRLAGVAETQYF

V: TRBV7-3
size: NA
D: NA
J: TRBJ2-2
DNA: TGTGCCAGCAGCTCGCCGGGGAAGGGGACCGGGGAGCTGTTTTTT
CDR3: CASSSPGKGTGELFF

V: TRBV5-1
size: many
D: NA
J: TRBJ2-7
DNA: TGCGCCAGCAGCGCGCGCTCTAACACCTACGAGCAGTACTTC
CDR3: CASSARSNTYEQYF

V: TRBV2
size: many
D: TRBD1
J: TRBJ1-2
DNA: TGTGCCAGCAGTCCATGGGGACAGGAGAGAGATGGCTACACCTTC
CDR3: CASSPWGQERDGYTF

V: TRBV19
size: many
D: NA
J: TRBJ1-5
DNA: TGTGCCAGTAGTATGTCGGACTCAGACTTAGGGCACTATCAGCCCCAGCATTTT
CDR3: CASSMSDSDLGHYQPQHF

V: TRBV7-9
size: many
D: NA
J: TRBJ1-1
DNA: TGTGCCAGCAGCTTAGATCTGAACACTGAAGCTTTCTTT
CDR3: CASSLDLNTEAFF

V: TRBV28
size: many
D: NA
J: TRBJ1-1
DNA: TGTGCCAGCAACGAGGACAGGAACACTGAAGCTTTCTTT
CDR3: CASNEDRNTEAFF